This T cell receptor (beta chain) appears in the sequencing data of a study of Graves' ophthalmopathy and Graves' hyperthyroidism. Study-level background: Being free of ophthalmopathy for 18 months of follow-up defined stable hyperthyroidism.

V gave up 5 bases and J gave up 3 bases, with 11 bases separating them. This CDR3 spans 13 amino acids. The germline CDR1 and CDR2 sequences are DFQATT and SNEGSKA (reference sequence). Worth noting for this clonotype: Its antigen is currently unknown.

Aged 18 to 65, the patients with hyperthyroidism had under 2 months' duration and were newly diagnosed. RNA transcripts served as template for amplifying TCR beta CDR3 sequences. The workflow started with a first-round RT-PCR run with HTBI primers and then moved on to a second-round multiplex PCR. MiXCR was run by TCRdb on the multiplex PCR reads, yielding one entry per CDR3 protein. Of roughly 1.1 million distinct CDR3 sequences in the sample, roughly two fifths are singletons; the top ten hold 11%. Study observations and caveats: Detection in blood was also observed for most expanded thyroid clonotypes above 0.001 frequency.

Input material: peripheral blood or thyroid tissue (not recorded which). The clonotype was recovered from an adult man with Graves' hyperthyroidism. The chain carries TRBV20-1 and TRBJ1-5, with a possible D match to TRBD1 (5 bases). For the CDR3, the DNA is TGCAGTGCTGAAGACAGATTCAATCAGCCCCAGCATTTT. This gives the protein CSAEDRFNQPQHF.